These 10 T cell receptor beta chains were sequenced from one sample in a study of identical twins. TCRdb reprocessed the 5' RACE reads via MiXCR and lists one record per CDR3 protein. The sample includes hundreds of thousands of distinct CDR3 sequences, roughly 20% of them seen just once. The same data also went into a second study, on T cells expressing NK-cell markers.

Sequencing was carried out using PBMCs. Receptors were obtained from a woman under 30 in good health.

The V gene is TRBV12-3 or TRBV12-4, the J gene TRBJ2-2, with D hard to call. The CDR3 contains 15 residues. Trimming took off 3 bases at V and 6 bases at J, with 14 bases between the two ends. The CDR3 spells CASSFPPPEAGELFF. The CDR3 DNA follows: TGTGCCAGCAGTTTCCCGCCCCCCGAGGCCGGGGAGCTGTTTTTT.

This clonotype was observed a few times. The CDR3 DNA reads TGCAGTGCTAGGGGGAGCGGGGGTCGTTTGTACAATGAGCAGTTCTTC. Amino acid sequence: CSARGSGGRLYNEQFF. The chain employs TRBV20-1 and TRBJ2-1; 8 nucleotides agree with TRBD2. CDR3 length equals 16 residues. CDR1 and CDR2 from the germline V gene are DFQATT and SNEGSKA (reference sequence). The trim removed 3 bases at V and 4 bases at J, leaving 11 bases unmatched.

This clonotype was observed a few times. The V and J genes are TRBV5-1 and TRBJ2-7; tentatively, D is TRBD1 (5 bases). This CDR3 contains 13 residues. Trimming pared 5 bases from V and 3 bases from J, leaving 12 bases between. Germline CDR1 SGHRS, CDR2 YFSETQ. The CDR3: CASRVQDGYEQYF. The CDR3 DNA sequence: TGCGCCAGCAGGGTACAGGATGGCTACGAGCAGTACTTC.

This clonotype was picked up a small number of times. The chain is built from TRBV5-1 and TRBJ2-1; 8 bases fit TRBD2. V was clipped by 1 base and J by 9 bases; unmatched bases: 15. The length of the CDR3 is 17 residues. CDR1 SGHRS and CDR2 YFSETQ come from the germline V gene. The CDR3 nucleotides read TGCGCCAGCAGCTTGATCCCCTCCCCCTGGACTAGCCTTGAGCAGTTCTTC. Amino acid sequence: CASSLIPSPWTSLEQFF.

The J gene is TRBJ1-6, the V gene TRBV5-1; tentatively, D is TRBD1 (6 bases). Deletions cut 1 base from V and 10 bases from J, with 12 bases between. The germline gives CDR1 SGHRS, CDR2 YFSETQ. This CDR3 has 14 amino acids. CDR3 in amino acids: CASSLNREGSPLHF. CDR3 nucleotides: TGCGCCAGCAGCTTGAACAGGGAAGGATCACCCCTCCACTTT. Full variable domain (remainder filled in from reference TRBV5-1 and TRBJ1-6): KAGVTQTPRYLIKTRGQQVTLSCSPISGHRSVSWYQQTPGQGLQFLFEYFSETQRNKGNFPGRFSGRQFSNSRSEMNVSTLELGDSALYLCASSLNREGSPLHFGNGTRLTVT.

V is TRBV4-2 and J is TRBJ2-1; 9 nucleotides match TRBD2. This CDR3 is 16 amino acids long. V shed 1 base, J shed 3 bases, and the junction held 4 bases outside the gene matches. Per germline, CDR1 LGHNA and CDR2 YNFKEQ. CDR3 sequence reads: CASSQGAGGVYNEQFF. The CDR3 DNA sequence: TGTGCCAGCAGCCAAGGGGCGGGGGGGGTCTACAATGAGCAGTTCTTC.

This clonotype was seen only a few times. The chain uses TRBV20-1 and TRBJ2-3; 11 bases are shared with TRBD2. Unmatched junction bases numbered 4, after V lost 1 base and J lost 1 base. The CDR3 length is 16 residues. CDR1 and CDR2 from the germline V gene are DFQATT and SNEGSKA (reference sequence). For the CDR3, the DNA is TGCAGTGCTAGAGGGCTAGCGGGGGGAGGCACAGATACGCAGTATTTT. Its translation is CSARGLAGGGTDTQYF.

The chain recombines TRBV20-1 with TRBJ2-3; 10 bases line up with TRBD2. This CDR3 spans 17 amino acids. V gave up 0 bases and J gave up 4 bases; unmatched junction bases: 10. Germline CDR1 is DFQATT and CDR2 is SNEGSKA (reference sequence). As DNA, the CDR3 is TGCAGTGCTAGAGATCCCCGAGGGAGCGGGGGGGCAGATACGCAGTATTTT. Residues: CSARDPRGSGGADTQYF.

V is TRBV7-2 and J is TRBJ2-1; no definite D call. CDR1 is SGHTA, CDR2 FQGNSA, per germline. This CDR3 comprises 17 residues. V shed 5 bases and J shed 0 bases, with 17 bases lying between them. The CDR3 bases are TGTGCCAGCAGCCCCCGTCTTGGCAGAAGCTCCTACAATGAGCAGTTCTTC. The encoded protein is CASSPRLGRSSYNEQFF.

The J gene is TRBJ2-7, the V gene TRBV5-6; D is unresolved. The CDR3 sequence is 15 residues long. The V gene's germline CDR1 is SGHDT and CDR2 YYEEEE. V was trimmed by 1 base and J by 5 bases, leaving 16 bases between them. The CDR3 bases are TGTGCCAGCAGCTTGATCCAGCCAACATCCGACGAGCAGTACTTC. Encoded protein: CASSLIQPTSDEQYF.